A single sample gave rise to the 20 T cell receptor beta chains below, sequenced in a study of CD8+CD57+ T cells in acquired aplastic anemia. Sequencing involved patients with CD8+CD57+ cell expansion previously shown by flow cytometry. Genomic DNA, the template, was used for profiling of the TCR beta VDJ and CDR3. TCRdb ran MiXCR on the reads and lists one entry per CDR3 protein. In the table there are 450,000 to 600,000 distinct CDR3 sequences, more than 25% of which are singletons. The specimen sequenced was sorted CD4+, CD8+, or CD8+CD57+ T cells (not recorded which) from PBMCs. The receptor source for this set is a human donor with aplastic anemia.

The chain recombines TRBV20-1 with TRBJ2-1; 9 positions match TRBD2. V gave up 2 bases and J gave up 4 bases; unmatched junction bases: 6. The CDR3 sequence is 15 residues long. Germline assignment: CDR1 DFQATT and CDR2 SNEGSKA (reference sequence). The CDR3 protein is CSARLAGEVYNEQFF. The CDR3 nucleotides are TGCAGTGCTAGATTAGCGGGGGAAGTTTACAATGAGCAGTTCTTC.

This clonotype came up many times. The rearrangement uses TRBV27 and TRBJ1-6, with D possibly matching TRBD1 (5 bases). V lost 7 bases and J 10 bases, leaving 14 bases between the germline ends. The CDR3 has 13 amino acids. In germline, CDR1 is MNHEY, CDR2 SMNVEV (reference sequence). CDR3 in DNA: TGTGCCAGCATGGAGGGGCTTCGGTCACCCCTCCACTTT. It translates to CASMEGLRSPLHF.

With respect to this clonotype: This clone may be a read error of a much larger clone one base away. V gene TRBV25-1 combines with J gene TRBJ1-1; D ambiguous. Germline V lookup: CDR1 MGHDK, CDR2 SYGVNS. CDR3 length: 17 residues. The ends were cut back, 5 bases at V and 5 bases at J, with 24 bases in the middle. The CDR3 reads CASSNTVGHRIATEAFF. The CDR3 nucleotides are TGTGCCAGCAGTAACACCGTAGGGCACCGAATTGCTACTGAAGCTTTCTTT.

This clonotype was detected a few times. The chain combines TRBV20-1 with TRBJ2-7; the match to TRBD2 covers 8 bases. V lost 5 bases and J lost 0; bases outside the gene matches: 9. This CDR3 contains 15 residues. The germline V gene has CDR1 DFQATT and CDR2 SNEGSKA (reference sequence). The CDR3 nucleotides are TGCAGTGCTCGGGTCGGGGGGGCAAGCTCCTACGAGCAGTACTTC. This sequence encodes CSARVGGASSYEQYF.

V gene TRBV5-6 combines with J gene TRBJ1-6, with D possibly matching TRBD1 (6 bases). V was clipped by 0 bases and J by 0 bases, with 7 bases between them. The CDR3 runs 16 residues. The germline V gene has CDR1 SGHDT and CDR2 YYEEEE. The CDR3 sequence is CASSLVGGSYNSPLHF. The CDR3 nucleotides are TGTGCCAGCAGCTTGGTAGGGGGCTCCTATAATTCACCCCTCCACTTT. Supplemented by reference TRBV5-6 and TRBJ1-6, the full variable domain reads DAGVTQSPTHLIKTRGQQVTLRCSPKSGHDTVSWYQQALGQGPQFIFQYYEEEERQRGNFPDRFSGHQFPNYSSELNVNALLLGDSALYLCASSLVGGSYNSPLHFGNGTRLTVT.

This clonotype was found many times. The chain carries TRBV2 and TRBJ2-7, with unresolved D. V was trimmed by 1 base and J by 5 bases, leaving 3 bases between them. The CDR3 is 11 residues long. CDR1 and CDR2 (germline): SNHLY, FYNNEI. CDR3 region: CASSEDHEQYF. As DNA, the CDR3 is TGTGCCAGCAGTGAAGACCACGAGCAGTACTTC.

The rearrangement links TRBV7-2 to TRBJ1-1; D may be TRBD1 (6 bases). V shed 7 bases and J shed 0 bases, with 15 bases lying between them. Germline V gene lookup returns CDR1 SGHTA and CDR2 FQGNSA. This CDR3 has 15 residues. CDR3 bases: TGTGCCAGCACCCTCCGGGACAACTTGAACACTGAAGCTTTCTTT. This sequence encodes CASTLRDNLNTEAFF.

The V gene is TRBV30, the J gene TRBJ2-3, with 9 bases identical to TRBD2. Looked up from germline, CDR1 is GTSNPN and CDR2 is SVGIG (reference sequence). The CDR3 is made up of 14 amino acids. The trim removed 3 bases at V and 7 bases at J, leaving 8 bases unmatched. The CDR3 DNA follows: TGTGCCTGGAGGGTTAGCGGGAGTTTAAATACGCAGTATTTT. Translated, it gives CAWRVSGSLNTQYF.

This clonotype occurred many times. The rearrangement joins TRBV2 to TRBJ1-1, with D unclear. V dropped 6 bases and J dropped 3 bases, with 14 bases sitting between them. CDR1 SNHLY and CDR2 FYNNEI come from the germline V gene. This CDR3 is 14 amino acids long. As DNA, the CDR3 is TGTGCCAGCAGCCAAAACTCTGGGGACACTGAAGCTTTCTTT. Translation: CASSQNSGDTEAFF.

This clonotype has only a few counts. The V gene is TRBV9, the J gene TRBJ2-1; no firm D call. In germline, CDR1 is SGDLS, CDR2 YYNGEE. Deletions cut 1 base from V and 2 bases from J, with 10 bases between. The CDR3 has 15 amino acids. CDR3 nucleotide sequence: TGTGCCAGCAGCGTATTAACGCGACCCTACAATGAGCAGTTCTTC. Translating gives CASSVLTRPYNEQFF.

The genes are TRBV4-2 and TRBJ1-2; no definite D call. The CDR3 totals 15 residues. Looked up from germline, CDR1 is LGHNA and CDR2 is YNFKEQ. V was trimmed by 4 bases and J by 0 bases, leaving 12 bases between them. DNA for the CDR3: TGTGCCAGCAGCCCCGGACGGATGTCTAACTATGGCTACACCTTC. As protein: CASSPGRMSNYGYTF.

A few counts support this clonotype. The chain employs TRBV19 and TRBJ2-2, with 10 positions matching TRBD1. The CDR3 loop spans 17 amino acids. V dropped 9 bases and J dropped 1; count of bases not matched to a gene: 11. The germline V gene has CDR1 LNHDA and CDR2 SQIVND (reference sequence). The CDR3 DNA sequence: TGTGCCAGCACGAGGACAGGGGGTTCCCTGAACACCGGGGAGCTGTTTTTT. Residues: CASTRTGGSLNTGELFF.

Turning to this clonotype: This sequence may be a read error, since a much larger clone differs from it by one base. The J gene is TRBJ1-1, the V gene TRBV20-1; no reliable D call. The CDR3 totals 13 residues. Germline values: CDR1 DFQATT, CDR2 SNEGSKA (reference sequence). The CDR3 sequence is CSANMDGNAEAFF. The CDR3 nucleotides are TGCAGTGCAAATATGGACGGGAACGCTGAAGCTTTCTTT.

This clonotype occurred many times. The chain recombines TRBV20-1 with TRBJ2-7; TRBD2 matches at 7 bases. Losses at the gene ends were 1 base for V and 5 bases for J; bases not matched to a gene: 5. Per the germline V gene, CDR1 is DFQATT and CDR2 is SNEGSKA (reference sequence). The CDR3 has 13 amino acids. CDR3 amino acids: CSARARGFDEQYF. CDR3 nucleotides: TGCAGTGCTAGAGCGCGGGGGTTCGACGAGCAGTACTTC.

Turning to this clonotype: A much larger clone differs by one base, so this may be a read error. The chain has TRBV2 and TRBJ2-7; 8 bases fit TRBD1. Germline lookup yields CDR1 SNHLY and CDR2 FYNNEI. The length of the CDR3 is 17 residues. CDR3 sequence (DNA): TGTGCCTGCAGTGACATTTCAGGGGGCGCGAGGAGCCACGAGCAGTACTTC. Translation: CACSDISGGARSHEQYF.

V is TRBV7-8 and J is TRBJ1-6; D unclear. The CDR3 spans 14 residues. Germline CDR1 is SGHVS and CDR2 is FQNEAQ. Deletions cut 3 bases from V and 5 bases from J, with 8 bases between. The chain's CDR3 is CASSLAGHNSPLHF. The CDR3 nucleotides read TGTGCCAGCAGCTTGGCCGGACATAATTCACCCCTCCACTTT.

As for this clonotype: A much larger clone lies one base from this, so it may be a read error. The chain carries TRBV24-1 and TRBJ2-1, with TRBD2 identical over 7 bases. V was clipped by 5 bases and J by 9 bases; unmatched bases: 15. CDR1 is KGHDR and CDR2 is SFDVKD in the germline V gene. The CDR3 covers 16 residues. The chain's CDR3 is CATSGMGRAGLGEQFF. For the CDR3, the DNA is TGTGCCACCAGTGGTATGGGACGAGCGGGACTGGGTGAGCAGTTCTTC.

This clonotype has a count of ten or more. As the CDR3 is not closed by the conserved phenylalanine or tryptophan, this likely results from a read error. The DNA is left out, because the CDR3 cannot be placed on it with certainty; the CDR3 is given as TCRdb lists it. The rearrangement uses TRBV29-1 and TRBJ1-2. Counting both end residues, the CDR3 totals 8 amino acids. Germline V gene data show CDR1 as SQVTM and CDR2 as ANQGSEA. The CDR3 reads CSVGGGRG.

This clonotype has a count of ten or more. V is TRBV10-3 and J is TRBJ2-1, with D perhaps TRBD1 (5 bases). CDR3 length equals 16 residues. Germline V lookup: CDR1 ENHRY, CDR2 SYGVKD. V lost 0 bases and J 5 bases, leaving 14 bases between the germline ends. CDR3 sequence reads: CAISESKDKADNEQFF. The CDR3 DNA is TGTGCCATCAGTGAGTCGAAGGACAAGGCAGACAATGAGCAGTTCTTC.

V is TRBV5-6 and J is TRBJ1-5; a possible D gene is TRBD1 (6 bases). CDR3 length: 18 amino acids. Per the germline V gene, CDR1 is SGHDT and CDR2 is YYEEEE. V dropped 1 base and J dropped 3 bases, with 20 bases sitting between them. For the CDR3, the DNA is TGTGCCAGCAGCTTGAATTCGGGGGGCGCTAACCTCAATCAGCCCCAGCATTTT. This translates into CASSLNSGGANLNQPQHF.